The 20 T cell receptor beta chains below all came from one sample that was sequenced in a study of blood T cell repertoires in COVID-19. Generated by immunoSEQ multiplex PCR, the TCRdb table keeps only in-frame clones and is missing some. The table lists just under 250,000 clones, 85% to 90% of them singletons. The sequencing input was PBMCs or T cells enriched from blood (not recorded which). Receptors were obtained from a woman in her 30s who had recovered from COVID-19.

A few counts support this clone. The rearrangement uses TRBV28 and TRBJ1-6; D may be TRBD1 (6 bases). CDR1 MDHEN and CDR2 SYDVKM come from the germline V gene. The CDR3 totals 16 residues. Trimming shortened V by 5 bases and J by 4 bases, and 15 bases separated the two germline ends. Here the CDR3 reads CASSIALDRYNSPLHF. CDR3 nucleotides: TGTGCCAGCAGTATAGCCCTCGACAGGTATAATTCACCCCTCCACTTT.

The chain recombines TRBV7-9 with TRBJ1-6; D is unresolved. CDR3 size: 13 residues. V lost 4 bases and J 4 bases, leaving 5 bases between the germline ends. In germline, CDR1 is SEHNR, CDR2 FQNEAQ (reference sequence). CDR3 sequence (DNA): TGTGCCAGCAGCTCAGGTTATAATTCACCCCTCCACTTT. Its protein product is CASSSGYNSPLHF. The full variable domain, in which reference TRBV7-9 and TRBJ1-6 provide the parts outside the CDR3, is DTGVSQNPRHKITKRGQNVTFRCDPISEHNRLYWYRQTLGQGPEFLTYFQNEAQLEKSRLLSDRFSAERPKGSFSTLEIQRTEQGDSAMYLCASSSGYNSPLHFGNGTRLTVT.

This chain uses TRBV14 with TRBJ2-6, with D perhaps matching TRBD1 (5 bases). Germline-derived CDR1 and CDR2 are SGHDN and FVKESK. The CDR3 is made up of 16 amino acids. V gave up 6 bases and J gave up 0 bases, with 12 bases separating them. The CDR3 coding sequence is TGTGCCAGCAGTTCAACAGGAAACTCTGGGGCCAACGTCCTGACTTTC. It is translated as CASSSTGNSGANVLTF.

The chain recombines TRBV5-1 with TRBJ2-1; 9 bases align to TRBD2. This CDR3 region has 15 residues. Losses at the gene ends were 0 bases for V and 4 bases for J; bases not matched to a gene: 2. Looked up from germline, CDR1 is SGHRS and CDR2 is YFSETQ. The CDR3 sequence: CASSLGTSVYNEQFF. CDR3 nucleotides: TGCGCCAGCAGCTTGGGGACTAGCGTATACAATGAGCAGTTCTTC.

J is TRBJ1-2 and V is TRBV9; 7 bases line up with TRBD1. There are 18 residues in the CDR3. The germline V gene encodes CDR1 SGDLS and CDR2 YYNGEE. J was trimmed by 0 bases and V by 4 bases; bases with no gene match: 15. CDR3 nucleotides: TGTGCCAGCAGCTCTATAGATTTCGGGACAGCCTCTAACTATGGCTACACCTTC. It specifies CASSSIDFGTASNYGYTF. Filled out from reference TRBV9 and TRBJ1-2, the complete variable domain reads DSGVTQTPKHLITATGQRVTLRCSPRSGDLSVYWYQQSLDQGLQFLIQYYNGEERAKGNILERFSAQQFPDLHSELNLSSLELGDSALYFCASSSIDFGTASNYGYTFGSGTRLTVV.

This clone was detected only once. The rearrangement uses TRBV30 and TRBJ2-7; 9 bases align to TRBD1. Germline V gives CDR1 GTSNPN, CDR2 SVGIG (reference sequence). Trimming cost V 4 bases and J 4 bases; bases outside gene matches: 8. This CDR3 spans 14 amino acids. Written as DNA, the CDR3 is TGTGCCTGGACACAGGGGGCTCAGTGGTACGAGCAGTACTTC. It specifies CAWTQGAQWYEQYF.

The rearrangement joins TRBV30 to TRBJ2-5; weak D call: TRBD1 (6 bases). The V gene lost 0 bases and the J gene lost 2 bases, with 13 bases spanning the gap. Germline V lookup: CDR1 GTSNPN, CDR2 SVGIG (reference sequence). The CDR3 spans 15 residues. The CDR3 reads CAWSVVDRTQETQYF. CDR3 DNA sequence: TGTGCCTGGAGTGTCGTCGACAGGACTCAAGAGACCCAGTACTTC.

This clone was detected only a few times. The rearrangement links TRBV5-4 to TRBJ2-1, with D maybe TRBD1 (5 bases). V was shortened by 4 bases and J by 0 bases, with 14 bases between the two germline ends. The germline V gene encodes CDR1 SGHNT and CDR2 YYREEE (reference sequence). The CDR3 contains 16 residues. CDR3 in DNA: TGTGCCAGCAGCACAGGTCGGGCCCGCTCCTACAATGAGCAGTTCTTC. It translates to CASSTGRARSYNEQFF.

This chain uses TRBV7-9 with TRBJ1-4; D is unclear. This CDR3 has 10 residues. V gave up 5 bases and J gave up 8 bases, with 3 bases separating them. CDR1 and CDR2 (germline): SEHNR, FQNEAQ (reference sequence). CDR3 sequence (DNA): TGTGCCAGCAGCGAGGAAAAACTGTTTTTT. Amino acid sequence: CASSEEKLFF.

This clone was seen a handful of times. This sequence joins TRBV18 and TRBJ1-3; the match to TRBD1 covers 8 bases. V shed 3 bases and J 1 base; nucleotides not matched to a gene: 2. The CDR3 covers 15 residues. The germline V gene has CDR1 KGHSH and CDR2 LQKENI. This CDR3 is CASSPTGGSGNTIYF. CDR3 coding DNA: TGTGCCAGCTCACCTACAGGGGGATCTGGAAACACCATATATTTT.

The gene calls are TRBV6-1 and TRBJ2-2; 9 bases fit TRBD2. The CDR3 has 15 residues. Germline V gene sequence: CDR1 MNHNS, CDR2 SASEGT. The J segment lost 7 bases and the V segment lost 3 bases, leaving 6 bases of the junction unmatched. The CDR3 protein is CASSESSGSGGELFF. Written as DNA, the CDR3 is TGTGCCAGCAGTGAGAGTAGCGGGAGCGGCGGGGAGCTGTTTTTT.

This chain links TRBV4-1 with TRBJ1-1, with D possibly being TRBD1 (5 bases). Trimming cost V 4 bases and J 6 bases, with 15 bases left between them. There are 14 residues in the CDR3. Germline lookup yields CDR1 MGHRA and CDR2 YSYEKL. CDR3 DNA: TGCGCCAGCAGCCGGTCAGACAGTCTGTCTGAAGCTTTCTTT. Residues: CASSRSDSLSEAFF.

The rearrangement links TRBV28 to TRBJ2-5; 10 bases align to TRBD2. The CDR3 consists of 16 residues. The J segment lost 5 bases and the V segment lost 3 bases, leaving 9 bases of the junction unmatched. Germline CDR1 reads MDHEN; CDR2 reads SYDVKM. The CDR3 DNA follows: TGTGCCAGCAGTTTTCCCGCTAGCGGGAGTGGGGAGACCCAGTACTTC. Residues: CASSFPASGSGETQYF.

The J gene is TRBJ1-1, the V gene TRBV28; D gene unclear. Trimming shortened V by 1 base and J by 4 bases, and 13 bases separated the two germline ends. The CDR3 consists of 15 residues. CDR1 and CDR2 from the germline V gene are MDHEN and SYDVKM. The CDR3 loop reads CASSLSARGPTEAFF. The CDR3 nucleotides read TGTGCCAGCAGTTTATCTGCGCGCGGCCCCACTGAAGCTTTCTTT.

J is TRBJ1-1 and V is TRBV28, with no clear D. Germline CDR1 is MDHEN and CDR2 is SYDVKM. The CDR3 sequence is 15 residues long. The V end was cut by 3 bases, the J end by 4 bases, with 15 bases between. The CDR3 DNA sequence: TGTGCCAGCAGTTTGAGGAGGCAGTTAGGCACTGAAGCTTTCTTT. As protein: CASSLRRQLGTEAFF.

This clone came up once. The chain is built from TRBV7-9 and TRBJ2-1; 9 bases fit TRBD2. V dropped 3 bases and J dropped 2; count of bases not matched to a gene: 5. Germline CDR1 is SEHNR and CDR2 is FQNEAQ (reference sequence). The CDR3 consists of 16 residues. CDR3 protein: CASSFPAGGPYNEQFF. The CDR3 nucleotides read TGTGCCAGCAGCTTTCCAGCGGGAGGCCCCTACAATGAGCAGTTCTTC.

V usage is TRBV19 and J usage is TRBJ2-7, with D perhaps TRBD1 (5 bases). The V and J ends lost 5 bases and 4 bases respectively, with 15 bases between them. The germline CDR1 and CDR2 sequences are LNHDA and SQIVND (reference sequence). The CDR3 sequence is 14 residues long. CDR3 in DNA: TGTGCCAGTAGTTCCCAAGGGGCCGTTTACGAGCAGTACTTC. As protein: CASSSQGAVYEQYF.

This chain joins TRBV5-6 and TRBJ2-1, with 9 bases that match TRBD2. The CDR3 is 17 amino acids. Trimming took 2 bases from V and 5 from J; bases not matched to a gene: 11. Germline CDR1 reads SGHDT; CDR2 reads YYEEEE. This CDR3 is CASSFGTGLALHNEQFF. Written as DNA, the CDR3 is TGTGCCAGCAGCTTTGGGACCGGACTAGCGCTGCACAATGAGCAGTTCTTC. Complete variable domain (other parts from reference TRBV5-6 and TRBJ2-1): DAGVTQSPTHLIKTRGQQVTLRCSPKSGHDTVSWYQQALGQGPQFIFQYYEEEERQRGNFPDRFSGHQFPNYSSELNVNALLLGDSALYLCASSFGTGLALHNEQFFGPGTRLTVL.

The chain uses TRBV5-4 and TRBJ2-7; TRBD2 matches 14 bases. Germline V gene sequence: CDR1 SGHNT, CDR2 YYREEE (reference sequence). After removal of 4 bases from V and 2 bases from J, the junction contained 5 bases not matched to a gene. This CDR3 spans 16 amino acids. CDR3 loop: CASSTGLAGAPYEQYF. The DNA of the CDR3 is TGTGCCAGCAGCACGGGACTAGCGGGAGCCCCCTACGAGCAGTACTTC. Supplemented by reference TRBV5-4 and TRBJ2-7, the full variable domain reads ETGVTQSPTHLIKTRGQQVTLRCSSQSGHNTVSWYQQALGQGPQFIFQYYREEENGRGNFPPRFSGLQFPNYSSELNVNALELDDSALYLCASSTGLAGAPYEQYFGPGTRLTVT.

This clone has a handful of counts. This chain links TRBV7-3 with TRBJ1-2; TRBD1 agrees at 9 bases. V gave up 5 bases and J gave up 8 bases; unmatched junction bases: 9. The CDR3 contains 14 residues. Germline-derived CDR1 and CDR2 are SGHTA and FQGTGA. CDR3 sequence (DNA): TGTGCCAGCAGCCAGGACAGGGGAACAGGAGGCTACACCTTC. It translates to CASSQDRGTGGYTF.